This TCR beta chain was found in a study of blood T cell repertoires in COVID-19. On the study more broadly: The United States, Italy and Spain provided the acute and convalescent COVID-19 samples. Sources were T cells, B-cell-depleted T cells, or PBMCs; the material itself was cDNA or gDNA.

This clone is a singleton in its sample. The method was immunoSEQ multiplex PCR; TCRdb's version includes in-frame clones alone and lacks a portion of them. The sample lists about 90,000 clones, 89% seen once, with 3% to 4% in the top ten. Germline V gene data show CDR1 as PRHDT and CDR2 as FYEKMQ (reference sequence). This CDR3 has 15 amino acids. Trimming cost V 6 bases and J 3 bases; bases outside gene matches: 3. Sequencing was carried out using peripheral blood. The chain uses TRBV13 and TRBJ2-2, with TRBD2 matching over 11 bases. The receptor comes from a woman between 70 and 85 years old with acute or convalescent COVID-19. CDR3 region: CASSLAGGHTGELFF. The CDR3 nucleotides read TGTGCCAGCAGTCTAGCGGGGGGACACACCGGGGAGCTGTTTTTT.